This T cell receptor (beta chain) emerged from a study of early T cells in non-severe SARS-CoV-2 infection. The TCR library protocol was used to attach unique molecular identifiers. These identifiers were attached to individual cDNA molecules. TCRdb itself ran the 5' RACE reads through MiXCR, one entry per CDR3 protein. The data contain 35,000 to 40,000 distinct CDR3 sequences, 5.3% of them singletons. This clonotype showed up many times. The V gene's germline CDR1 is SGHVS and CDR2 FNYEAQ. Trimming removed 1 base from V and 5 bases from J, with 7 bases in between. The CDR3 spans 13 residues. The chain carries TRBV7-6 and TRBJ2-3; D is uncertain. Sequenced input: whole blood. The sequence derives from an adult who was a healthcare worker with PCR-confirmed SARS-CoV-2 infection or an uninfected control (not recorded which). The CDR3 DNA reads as TGTGCCAGCAGCTTAGGGACGGTAGATACGCAGTATTTT. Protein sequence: CASSLGTVDTQYF.